A single sample is the source of the 14 T cell receptor beta chains below, sequenced in a study of yellow fever vaccine responses in identical twins. TCRdb redid the calling of the RT-PCR reads with MiXCR, one entry per CDR3 protein. This table holds approximately 13,000 distinct CDR3 sequences, roughly 81% found once. The sequenced sample was T cells from blood (PBMCs), unsorted or a sorted subset (not recorded which), obtained before or after yellow fever vaccination (not recorded which). The receptor set was obtained from a woman under 30 who received the yellow fever vaccine.

V is TRBV12-3 or TRBV12-4 and J is TRBJ2-7, with D perhaps matching TRBD2 (6 bases). V gave up 6 bases and J gave up 2 bases, with 20 bases separating them. The CDR3 contains 16 residues. CDR3 coding DNA: TGTGCCAGCAGCTTGGGTTTGGGGGGTTTAACCTACGAGCAGTACTTC. Protein sequence: CASSLGLGGLTYEQYF.

This chain uses TRBV6-1 with TRBJ2-1; 10 bases agree with TRBD2. The CDR3 runs 17 residues. V was clipped by 6 bases and J by 4 bases; unmatched bases: 12. Germline CDR1 reads MNHNS; CDR2 reads SASEGT. CDR3 residues: CASSKYFSGGPYNEQFF. The CDR3, as DNA: TGTGCCAGCAGCAAGTATTTTAGCGGGGGGCCATACAATGAGCAGTTCTTC.

The chain employs TRBV10-3 and TRBJ2-7; D is ambiguous. V was shortened by 11 bases and J by 3 bases, with 17 bases between the two germline ends. The CDR3 loop spans 13 amino acids. In germline, CDR1 is ENHRY, CDR2 SYGVKD. CDR3 protein: CACGPPDDYEQYF. In DNA, the CDR3 is TGTGCCTGTGGACCTCCAGACGACTACGAGCAGTACTTC.

The chain couples TRBV4-2 to TRBJ1-1, with D uncertain. The CDR3 is made up of 13 amino acids. CDR1 LGHNA and CDR2 YNFKEQ come from the germline V gene. The V gene lost 5 bases and the J gene lost 2 bases, with 9 bases spanning the gap. The CDR3: CASSEFPNTEAFF. The CDR3 nucleotides are TGTGCCAGCAGCGAGTTTCCCAACACTGAAGCTTTCTTT.

This clonotype was seen only once. The V and J genes are TRBV6-2 or TRBV6-3 and TRBJ2-7; 8 nucleotides align to TRBD2. The length of the CDR3 is 15 residues. V lost 3 bases and J lost 0; bases outside the gene matches: 4. Looked up from germline, CDR1 is MNHEY and CDR2 is SVGEGT. CDR3 bases: TGTGCCAGCAGTTATTCGGGGGGGGCCTCCTACGAGCAGTACTTC. Translated, it gives CASSYSGGASYEQYF.

This clonotype was seen a few times. CDR3 protein: CASGGPLLYEQYF. The DNA of the CDR3 is TGTGCCAGTGGGGGGCCCTTACTCTACGAGCAGTACTTC. The chain employs TRBV21-1 and TRBJ2-7; the table calls TRBD2, which could not be checked here. TRBV21-1 is a recognized pseudogene. There are 13 residues in the CDR3.

The rearrangement joins TRBV29-1 to TRBJ2-3; 10 bases match TRBD2. Trimming removed 1 base from V and 4 bases from J; junction bases left unmatched: 8. Germline V gene lookup returns CDR1 SQVTM and CDR2 ANQGSEA. The CDR3 spans 16 residues. CDR3 residues: CSVEGGSGGPSDTQYF. CDR3 nucleotide sequence: TGCAGCGTTGAAGGAGGTAGCGGGGGGCCATCAGATACGCAGTATTTT.

The genes are TRBV27 and TRBJ2-5; 7 bases are shared with TRBD2. Germline values: CDR1 MNHEY, CDR2 SMNVEV (reference sequence). This CDR3 spans 14 amino acids. V lost 8 bases to trimming and J lost 2 bases; unmatched junction nucleotides: 8. This chain's CDR3 is CASSKAGSQETQYF. In DNA, the CDR3 is TGTGCCAGCTCAAAAGCGGGGAGTCAAGAGACCCAGTACTTC.

This clonotype was detected a few times. This sequence joins TRBV10-3 and TRBJ1-2; D uncertain. V dropped 7 bases and J dropped 4 bases, with 10 bases sitting between them. Germline lookup yields CDR1 ENHRY and CDR2 SYGVKD. The CDR3 spans 12 residues. CDR3 sequence (DNA): TGTGCCATCAACCAACCGGGCTATGGCTACACCTTC. Protein sequence: CAINQPGYGYTF.

V is TRBV18 and J is TRBJ2-3; TRBD2 matches 7 bases. The CDR3 has 17 amino acids. Germline CDR1 KGHSH, CDR2 LQKENI. V shed 3 bases, J shed 0 bases, and the junction held 9 bases outside the gene matches. The CDR3 loop reads CASSPLAAATSTDTQYF. The CDR3 nucleotides read TGTGCCAGCTCACCCCTAGCGGCGGCCACTAGCACAGATACGCAGTATTTT. The full variable domain, with the rest looked up from reference TRBV18 and TRBJ2-3, is NAGVMQNPRHLVRRRGQEARLRCSPMKGHSHVYWYRQLPEEGLKFMVYLQKENIIDESGMPKERFSAEFPKEGPSILRIQQVVRGDSAAYFCASSPLAAATSTDTQYFGPGTRLTVL.

The chain uses TRBV9 and TRBJ2-1; 9 nucleotides align to TRBD2. Germline assignment: CDR1 SGDLS and CDR2 YYNGEE. The CDR3 loop spans 18 amino acids. With V trimmed by 3 bases and J by 4 bases, 14 bases remained unmatched. CDR3 in amino acids: CASSGNPLRTSEYNEQFF. The CDR3 coding sequence is TGTGCCAGCAGCGGGAACCCCCTTCGGACTAGCGAATACAATGAGCAGTTCTTC.

J is TRBJ1-1 and V is TRBV6-1, with D possibly being TRBD1 (6 bases). V gave up 6 bases and J gave up 4 bases, with 15 bases separating them. Per the germline V gene, CDR1 is MNHNS and CDR2 is SASEGT. CDR3 length equals 14 residues. This chain's CDR3 is CASSRTGLVTEAFF. The CDR3 DNA follows: TGTGCCAGCAGCCGAACAGGGTTGGTCACTGAAGCTTTCTTT.

Details on this clonotype: The limits of the CDR3 on the DNA are not certain, so only TCRdb's listed CDR3 is given. The gene calls are TRBV6-2 or TRBV6-3 and TRBJ2-2. Germline CDR1 is MNHEY and CDR2 is SVGEGT. Inclusive of both ends, the CDR3 amounts to 13 amino acids. Here the CDR3 reads CASSYSIIGSCFF.

The CDR3 loop is CASSRYQGNEQFF. The CDR3 DNA reads as TGCGCCAGCAGTCGTTATCAGGGGAATGAGCAGTTCTTC. The rearrangement links TRBV5-1 to TRBJ2-1, with D possibly being TRBD1 (6 bases). V gave up 5 bases and J gave up 7 bases, with 13 bases separating them. The length of the CDR3 is 13 residues. The germline V gene encodes CDR1 SGHRS and CDR2 YFSETQ. Looking up the rest from reference TRBV5-1 and TRBJ2-1 gives the full variable domain: KAGVTQTPRYLIKTRGQQVTLSCSPISGHRSVSWYQQTPGQGLQFLFEYFSETQRNKGNFPGRFSGRQFSNSRSEMNVSTLELGDSALYLCASSRYQGNEQFFGPGTRLTVL.